The source of this T cell receptor beta chain is a study of T cells in Graves' hyperthyroidism and ophthalmopathy. The V gene's germline CDR1 is DFQATT and CDR2 SNEGSKA (reference sequence). Trimming stripped 1 base from V and 9 bases from J, with 16 bases between. The CDR3 consists of 13 residues. This clonotype was detected a few times. Using RNA transcripts as the source, TCR beta CDR3 regions were amplified. Using the HTBI primer set, a first-round RT-PCR was run on the TCR CDR3. Using its own MiXCR run on the multiplex PCR reads, TCRdb lists one record per CDR3 protein. The table records 250,000 to 300,000 distinct CDR3 sequences, 13% of them present only once.

The V call is TRBV20-1, the J call TRBJ2-7; TRBD1 or TRBD2 may be the D gene (5 bases each). The source material was blood. The TCR originated in a woman aged 25-40 years with Graves' hyperthyroidism that later progressed to Graves' ophthalmopathy. In DNA form, the CDR3 reads TGCAGTGCTAGAGCTGGACTGGGGGAGTGGCAGTACTTC. Amino acids: CSARAGLGEWQYF.